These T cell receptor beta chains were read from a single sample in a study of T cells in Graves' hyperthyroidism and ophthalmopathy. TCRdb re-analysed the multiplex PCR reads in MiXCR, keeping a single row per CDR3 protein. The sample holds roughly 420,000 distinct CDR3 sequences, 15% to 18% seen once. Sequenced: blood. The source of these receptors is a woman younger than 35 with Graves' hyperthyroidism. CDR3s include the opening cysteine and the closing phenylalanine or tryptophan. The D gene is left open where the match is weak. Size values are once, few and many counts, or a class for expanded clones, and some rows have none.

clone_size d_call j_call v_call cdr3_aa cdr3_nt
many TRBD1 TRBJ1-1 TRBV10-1 CASNGQGPNLNTEAFF TGCGCCAGCAACGGACAGGGGCCCAACCTGAACACTGAAGCTTTCTTT
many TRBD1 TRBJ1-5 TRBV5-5 CASSLRQGWDQPQHF TGTGCCAGCAGCTTAAGACAGGGTTGGGATCAGCCCCAGCATTTT
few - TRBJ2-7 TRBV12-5 CASGLVTEQYF TGTGCTAGTGGTTTGGTTACCGAGCAGTACTTC
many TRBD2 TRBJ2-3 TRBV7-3 CASSLPGLAGGTDTQYF TGTGCCAGCAGCCTGCCGGGACTAGCGGGGGGCACAGATACGCAGTATTTT
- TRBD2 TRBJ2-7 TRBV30 CAWKAGGNEQYF TGTGCCTGGAAGGCGGGGGGCAATGAGCAGTACTTC
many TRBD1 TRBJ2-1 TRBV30 CAWGDRSEEQFF TGTGCCTGGGGGGACAGGTCCGAGGAGCAGTTCTTC
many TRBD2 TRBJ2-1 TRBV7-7 CASSLNPAGGRNEQFF TGTGCTAGCAGCTTAAATCCAGCGGGGGGGCGAAATGAGCAGTTCTTC
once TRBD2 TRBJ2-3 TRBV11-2 CASSQDWLARGGSTDTQYF TGTGCCAGCAGCCAAGATTGGTTGGCGCGGGGGGGTTCTACAGATACGCAGTATTTT
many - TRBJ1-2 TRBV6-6 CASSYSRDKYYGYTF TGTGCCAGCAGTTACTCCCGGGACAAATATTATGGCTACACCTTC
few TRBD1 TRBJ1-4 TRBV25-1 CASSDSGTGFEKLFF TGTGCCAGCAGTGATTCCGGGACAGGGTTTGAAAAACTGTTTTTT
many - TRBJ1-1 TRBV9 CASSVETGQLNTEAFF TGTGCCAGCAGCGTAGAGACCGGACAGCTAAACACTGAAGCTTTCTTT
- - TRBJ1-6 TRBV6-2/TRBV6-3 CASSSRTETLSNSPLHF TGTGCCAGCAGTTCCCGGACGGAGACCTTGAGTAATTCACCCCTCCACTTT
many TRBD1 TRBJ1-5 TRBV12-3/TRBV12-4 CASSLSDRAGQPQHF TGTGCCAGCAGCCTTTCGGACAGGGCGGGCCAGCCCCAGCATTTT
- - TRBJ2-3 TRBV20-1 CSASLAEARDTQYF TGCAGTGCTAGTTTAGCGGAGGCGAGGGATACGCAGTATTTT
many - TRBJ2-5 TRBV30 CAWDSQETQYF TGTGCCTGGGACAGCCAAGAGACCCAGTACTTC
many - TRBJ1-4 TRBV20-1 CRALGGDEKLFF TGCAGGGCCTTGGGGGGCGATGAAAAACTGTTTTTT
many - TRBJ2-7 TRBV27 CASSPRSNEQYF TGTGCCAGCAGTCCCAGAAGCAACGAGCAGTACTTC
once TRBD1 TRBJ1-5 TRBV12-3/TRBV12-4 CASSSGTGQNQPQHF TGTGCCAGCAGTTCCGGGACAGGGCAAAATCAGCCCCAGCATTTT
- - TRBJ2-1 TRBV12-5 CASDPNEQFF TGTGCTAGTGATCCGAATGAGCAGTTCTTC
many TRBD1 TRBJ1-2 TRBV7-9 CASSSGTGETLGGYTF TGTGCCAGCAGCTCCGGGACAGGGGAAACCCTGGGCGGCTACACCTTC